The entry that follows covers one TCR beta chain sequence. This record belongs to a study of blood T cell repertoires in COVID-19. Participant ages covered roughly 18 to 89 years across 24 US areas. Cohort assignment relied on participant-reported clinical history. Some clones are missing from TCRdb's copy, which holds only in-frame ones; the method was immunoSEQ multiplex PCR. The data hold approximately 300,000 clones, with 90% observed a single time. The CDR3 covers 12 residues. CDR1 and CDR2 (germline): LGHDT, YNNKEL (reference sequence). Trimming removed 6 bases from V and 4 bases from J, with 9 bases in between.

Source material: PBMCs or T cells enriched from blood (not recorded which). This sequence joins TRBV3-1 (or the pseudogene TRBV3-2) and TRBJ1-1; maybe TRBD1 (5 bases). This TCR was recovered from a woman in her thirties who had been exposed to COVID-19. As DNA, the CDR3 is TGTGCCAGCAGTGGGGGGAGCACTGAAGCTTTCTTT. Protein sequence: CASSGGSTEAFF.